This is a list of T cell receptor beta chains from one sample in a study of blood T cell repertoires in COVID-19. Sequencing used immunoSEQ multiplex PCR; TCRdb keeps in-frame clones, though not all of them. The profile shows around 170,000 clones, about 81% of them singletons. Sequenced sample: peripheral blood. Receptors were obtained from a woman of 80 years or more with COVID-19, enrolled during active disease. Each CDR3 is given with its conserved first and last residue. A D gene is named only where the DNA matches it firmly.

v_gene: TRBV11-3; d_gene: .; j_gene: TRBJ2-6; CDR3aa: CASSPHTSGANVLTF
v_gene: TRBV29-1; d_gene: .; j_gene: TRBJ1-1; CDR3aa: CSVAGRLMNTEAFF
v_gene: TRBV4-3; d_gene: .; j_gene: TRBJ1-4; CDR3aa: CASSQHRGGYKEKLFF
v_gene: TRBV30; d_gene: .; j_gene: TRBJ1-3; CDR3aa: CAWTSRGLINPIYF
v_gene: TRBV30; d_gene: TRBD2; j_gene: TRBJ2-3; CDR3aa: CAWSVNDMAGGADTQYF
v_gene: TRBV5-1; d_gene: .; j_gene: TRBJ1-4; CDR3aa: CASSFSGATNEKLFF
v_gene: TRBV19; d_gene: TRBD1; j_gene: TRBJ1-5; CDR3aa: CASSPPTGRSNQPQHF
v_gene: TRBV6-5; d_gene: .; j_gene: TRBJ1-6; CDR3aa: CASSYRGTSSPLHF
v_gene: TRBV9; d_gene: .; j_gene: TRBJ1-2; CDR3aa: CASSVEVRVMSSYGYTF
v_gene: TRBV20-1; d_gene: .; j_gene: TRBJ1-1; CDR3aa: CSAPGRPEAFF
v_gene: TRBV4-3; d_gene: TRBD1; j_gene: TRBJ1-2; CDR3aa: CASSLYRGPNYGYTF
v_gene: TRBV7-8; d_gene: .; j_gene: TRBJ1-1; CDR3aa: CASSFDTSEAFF
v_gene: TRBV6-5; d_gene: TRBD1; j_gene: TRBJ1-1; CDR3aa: CAGMTGANTEAFF
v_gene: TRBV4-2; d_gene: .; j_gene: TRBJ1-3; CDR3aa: CASSQDQGLNGNTIYF
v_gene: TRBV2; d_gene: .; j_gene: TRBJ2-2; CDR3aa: CASSVQLITGELFF
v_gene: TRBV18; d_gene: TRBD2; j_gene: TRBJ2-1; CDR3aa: CASSQTSGSSYNEQFF
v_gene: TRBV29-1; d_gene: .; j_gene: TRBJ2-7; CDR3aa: CSARMTDSYEQYF
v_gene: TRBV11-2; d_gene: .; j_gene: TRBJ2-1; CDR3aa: CASSQTRAIGRSSYNEQFF
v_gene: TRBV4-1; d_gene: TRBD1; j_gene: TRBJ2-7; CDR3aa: CASSPGQGKQYF
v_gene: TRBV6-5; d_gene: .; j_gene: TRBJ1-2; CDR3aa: CASTRTSFYGYTF
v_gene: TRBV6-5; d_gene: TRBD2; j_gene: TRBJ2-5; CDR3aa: CASSYGGDGPFETQYF
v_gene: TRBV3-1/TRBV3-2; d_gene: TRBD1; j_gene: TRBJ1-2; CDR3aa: CASSVTGQAFGYTF
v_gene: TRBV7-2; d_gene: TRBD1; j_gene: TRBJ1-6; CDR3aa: CASSYGTDSPLHF
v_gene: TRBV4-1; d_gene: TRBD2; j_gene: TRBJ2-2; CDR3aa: CASSHIAGGNTGELFF
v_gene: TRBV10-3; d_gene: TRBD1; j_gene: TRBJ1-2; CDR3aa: CAIRGQGRNYGYTF
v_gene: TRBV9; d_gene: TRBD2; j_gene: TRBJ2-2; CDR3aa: CASSAKPSGTVGTGELFF
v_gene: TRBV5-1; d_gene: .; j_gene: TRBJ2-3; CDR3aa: CASSSLSTDTQYF
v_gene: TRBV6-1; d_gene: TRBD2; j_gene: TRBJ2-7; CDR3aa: CASSDSGLAGGYEQYF
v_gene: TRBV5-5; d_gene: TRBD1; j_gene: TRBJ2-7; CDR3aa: CASSFRDRDSYEQYF
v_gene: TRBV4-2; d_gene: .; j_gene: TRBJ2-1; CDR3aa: CASSQGQYNEQFF
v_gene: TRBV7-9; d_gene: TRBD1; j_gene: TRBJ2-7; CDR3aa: CASSFLISGGTYEQYF
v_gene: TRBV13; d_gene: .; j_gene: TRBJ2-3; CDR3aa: CASSLTVEVGDTQYF
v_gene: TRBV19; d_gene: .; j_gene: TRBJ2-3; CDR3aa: CATQGRLRTDTQYF
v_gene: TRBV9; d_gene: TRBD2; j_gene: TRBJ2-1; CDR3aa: CASSHRLGGSNSYNEQFF
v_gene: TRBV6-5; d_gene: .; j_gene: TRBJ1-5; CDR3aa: CASTRGGSNQPQHF
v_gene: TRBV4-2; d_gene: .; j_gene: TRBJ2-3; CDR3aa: CASSQESLAGGGDTQYF
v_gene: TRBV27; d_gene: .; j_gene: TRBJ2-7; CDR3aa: CASSLEGKLGYEQYF
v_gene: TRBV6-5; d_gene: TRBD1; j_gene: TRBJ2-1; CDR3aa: CASRGRGRDEQFF
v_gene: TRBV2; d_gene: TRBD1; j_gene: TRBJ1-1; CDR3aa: CASSWTGRGSEAFF
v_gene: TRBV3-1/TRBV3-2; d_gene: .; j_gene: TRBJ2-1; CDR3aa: CASSQDREVGEQFF
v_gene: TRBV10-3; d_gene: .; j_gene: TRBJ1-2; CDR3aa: CAISVEGYGYTF
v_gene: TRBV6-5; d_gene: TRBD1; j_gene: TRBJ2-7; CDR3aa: CASSSPGDREEYF
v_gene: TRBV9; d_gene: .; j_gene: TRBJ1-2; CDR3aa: CASRGDGSNYGYTF
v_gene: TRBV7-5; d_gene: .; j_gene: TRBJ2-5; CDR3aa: CARSPTGGETQYF
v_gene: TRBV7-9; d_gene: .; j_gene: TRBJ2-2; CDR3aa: CASSRTIANTGELFF
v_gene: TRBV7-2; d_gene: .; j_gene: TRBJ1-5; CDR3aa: CASSLVAGGNQPQHF
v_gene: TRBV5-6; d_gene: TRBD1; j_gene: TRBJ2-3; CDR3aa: CASSLGAGTGGDTQYF
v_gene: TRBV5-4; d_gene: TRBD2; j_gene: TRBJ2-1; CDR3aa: CASSRTSGGPEQFF
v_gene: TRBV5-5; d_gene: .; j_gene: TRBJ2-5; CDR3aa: CASSFGGRQTQYF
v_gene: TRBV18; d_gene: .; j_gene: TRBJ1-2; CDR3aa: CASSPQGPTNYGYTF
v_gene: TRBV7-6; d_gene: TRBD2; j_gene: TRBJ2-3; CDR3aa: CASSLESGRGAEGDTQYF
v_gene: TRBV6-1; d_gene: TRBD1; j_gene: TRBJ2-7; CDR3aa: CASSDGDRREQYF
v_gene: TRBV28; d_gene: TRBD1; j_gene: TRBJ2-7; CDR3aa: CASRGTGSDEQYF
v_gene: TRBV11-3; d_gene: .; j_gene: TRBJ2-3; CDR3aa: CASSPTVGGTQYF